This T cell receptor (beta chain) was recovered during a study of blood T cell repertoires in COVID-19 (dated by TCRdb to the early 2020s). Regarding the complete study: Samples from collaborators originated in the United States, Italy and Spain and spanned both the acute and convalescent phases of COVID-19. The prospective study material was composed of cDNA or gDNA derived from T cells, B-cell-depleted T cells, or PBMCs. The dataset comprised deeply sampled blood TCRbeta repertoires from subjects exposed to, actively infected with, or recovered from COVID-19. The repertoires were released in a freely available public database intended as a resource for research on the immune response to SARS-CoV-2. Samples came from the ongoing ImmuneRACE study (first 160 participants) plus 1,254 subjects from 6 global collaborators. Sample metadata almost always included a de-identified subject ID, COVID-19 status, age in years and sex. Where HLA class I and class II types were available, the types were taken from metadata supplied by the sample provider, not from assay-based typing.

In the prospective study, participants were 18 to 89 years old, resided in about two dozen geographic areas of the United States, and were enrolled through a virtual design. In the prospective study, participants were assigned to cohorts based on the clinical history participants reported in a screening survey and a study questionnaire. ImmuneRACE Cohort 3 recovered participants were defined by two consecutive negative NP/OP PCR tests, healthcare professional clearance, or symptom resolution. In the prospective study, mobile phlebotomists collected whole blood, serum and a nasopharyngeal or oropharyngeal swab from each participant. Prospective study participants could optionally give additional blood draws and questionnaires over an approximately two-month period. Prospective study blood samples were shipped either frozen or at room temperature before DNA extraction. TCRbeta CDR3 regions were amplified from genomic DNA using the immunoSEQ Assay, a bias-controlled multiplex PCR. The study's processing was this. The number of nucleated cells in each sample was estimated by amplification of reference gene primers within the assay. Sequence reads were collapsed and filtered to measure the absolute abundance of every unique TCRbeta CDR3 rearrangement. For each sample, productive Simpson clonality was calculated as the square root of Simpson's diversity index over productive rearrangements. The immuneACCESS repertoire file appears here via TCRdb, limited to in-frame rearrangements. These files lack a portion of the clones; in checked studies, under half of the deficit traces to unresolved V genes, and the cause of the others is not known. V and J calls and clone size come straight from that table; D and trimming were deduced from the DNA. This sample comprises approximately 440,000 clones, roughly 88% of them detected only once. Clones ranked in the top ten supply around 0.6% of the sample.

As concerns this clone: Its antigen target is currently unknown. The record has no base qualities; no much larger clone is one base away.

V is trimmed back by 10 bases and J by 6 bases, and the junction contains 8 bases that no gene match accounts for. There are 12 amino acids in the CDR3, from cysteine to phenylalanine inclusive. CDR3 DNA is the only sequence kept; it has 36 bases, read in frame from the first base. CDR1 is given as MDHEN and CDR2 as SYDVKM, both from the germline V gene. General study outcomes and caveats: The amount of clinical and demographic metadata varied by source and participant and was provided uncurated.

This TCR derives from a man younger than 35 who had recovered from COVID-19. The source material was PBMCs or T cells enriched from blood (not recorded which). The chain is assembled from TRBV28 and TRBJ1-2, with 7 central nucleotides matching TRBD1. The nucleotide sequence is given as TGTGCCACCTACCCAGGGGGGAATGGCTACACCTTC. It translates as CATYPGGNGYTF.